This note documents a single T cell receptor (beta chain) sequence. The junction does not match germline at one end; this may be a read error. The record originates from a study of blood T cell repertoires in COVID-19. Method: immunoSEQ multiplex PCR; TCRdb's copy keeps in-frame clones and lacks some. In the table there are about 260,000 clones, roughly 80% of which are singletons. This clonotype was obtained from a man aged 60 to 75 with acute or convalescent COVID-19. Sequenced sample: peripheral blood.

The CDR3 DNA reads as TGTGCCCATCCGGTCGGGGCAGGAGGGTGG. It encodes CAHPVGAGGW. V is TRBV24-1 and J is TRBJ1-3; weak D call: TRBD1 (5 bases). Looked up from germline, CDR1 is KGHDR and CDR2 is SFDVKD. The CDR3 has 10 residues.